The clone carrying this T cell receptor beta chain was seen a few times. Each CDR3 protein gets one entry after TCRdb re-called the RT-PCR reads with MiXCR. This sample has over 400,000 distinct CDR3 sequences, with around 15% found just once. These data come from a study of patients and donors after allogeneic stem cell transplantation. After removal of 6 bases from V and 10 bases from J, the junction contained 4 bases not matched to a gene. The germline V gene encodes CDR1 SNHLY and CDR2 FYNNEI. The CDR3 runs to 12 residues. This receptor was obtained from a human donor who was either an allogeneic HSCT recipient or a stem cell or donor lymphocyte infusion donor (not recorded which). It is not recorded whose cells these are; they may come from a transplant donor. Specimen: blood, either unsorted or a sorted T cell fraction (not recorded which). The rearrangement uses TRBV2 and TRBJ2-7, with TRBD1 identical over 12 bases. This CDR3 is CASSTGTGGQYF. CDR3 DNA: TGTGCCAGCAGCACCGGGACAGGGGGCCAGTACTTC.